This entry concerns a single T cell receptor (beta chain). Its antigen is as yet unknown. The PCR employed 60 Vbeta primers together with 13 Jbeta primers. Profiling relied on immunoSEQ multiplex PCR, and the TCRdb table lists in-frame clones only, not all of them. The sample has 130,000 or so clones; 80% are singletons. The entry originates in a study of cytomegalovirus exposure and HLA in healthy donors. V was clipped by 4 bases and J by 4 bases; unmatched bases: 5. The CDR3 is 14 residues long. Germline values: CDR1 SGHDT, CDR2 YYEEEE. Study conclusions and caveats: Later work found most CMV-associated TCR beta chains apparently HLA-restricted. The listing of some 170 TCR beta chains classed them as cytomegalovirus-associated. Further analysis, carried out later, found HLA-associated TCR beta chains more clonally expanded than equally common other chains.

The TCR originated in a man younger than 45 in good health and CMV-seronegative. This rearrangement joins TRBV5-6 to TRBJ2-1, with TRBD2 identical over 7 bases. Input material: PBMCs. The CDR3 region is CASSPQGGYNEQFF. CDR3 sequence (DNA): TGTGCCAGCAGCCCCCAGGGAGGGTACAATGAGCAGTTCTTC.